Ten or more counts support the clone carrying this T cell receptor beta chain. The entry originates in a study of tumor-infiltrating lymphocytes in primary liver carcinoma. Unsorted bulk tissue (roughly 19-31 mg) underwent RNA and DNA co-extraction. Production of TCR beta cDNA used 500 ng total RNA together with a constant-region primer. Construction of TCR beta libraries relied on three successive nested multiplex PCR rounds employing slightly modified ARM-PCR. The first two PCR rounds used TRBV1-TRBV30 primers with a Cbeta primer, around 10 cycles each. In TCRdb, the multiplex PCR reads were re-called with MiXCR into one record per CDR3 protein. The sample gives about 59,000 distinct CDR3 sequences, roughly 70% of which show up once; roughly three fifths is in the top ten. The V segment lost 5 bases and the J segment 5 bases; nucleotides outside the gene matches: 6. Per germline, CDR1 SGHNT and CDR2 YENEEA. The CDR3 totals 13 residues.

The V call is TRBV11-3, the J call TRBJ2-7, with 7 bases matching TRBD1. The source of this sequence is a man in his forties with primary liver carcinoma and hepatitis B virus infection. The sequencing input was liver tumor tissue from sampling region 2. Documented subset: tumor region T2, inferior pole. DNA for the CDR3: TGTGCCAGCAGCGTGGGACAGTCCGACGAGCAGTACTTC. Translation: CASSVGQSDEQYF.